A single count supports the clone carrying this TCR beta chain. This record belongs to a study of blood T cell repertoires in COVID-19. Study-wide background: PBMCs, B-cell-depleted T cells, or T cells provided the cDNA or gDNA that made up the material.

Original processing methods: Amplification from reference gene primers served as the basis for estimated nucleated cell counts. Only in-frame clones appear in the TCRdb table, and some are missing; sequencing was by immunoSEQ multiplex PCR. For V, J and clone size, that table is used; D and trimming come from the DNA. The sample records 170,000 or so clones, approximately 87% being singletons. Sequencing input: peripheral blood. This clonotype originated in a woman aged 65 to 85 with COVID-19, enrolled during active disease.

The CDR3 here is CSVRQGGGDTQYF. DNA for the CDR3: TGCAGCGTACGACAGGGGGGAGGCGATACGCAGTATTTT. V gene TRBV29-1 combines with J gene TRBJ2-3, with 9 positions matching TRBD1. Germline V gene data show CDR1 as SQVTM and CDR2 as ANQGSEA. The CDR3 sequence is 13 residues long. Trimming cost V 6 bases and J 6 bases; bases outside gene matches: 7.